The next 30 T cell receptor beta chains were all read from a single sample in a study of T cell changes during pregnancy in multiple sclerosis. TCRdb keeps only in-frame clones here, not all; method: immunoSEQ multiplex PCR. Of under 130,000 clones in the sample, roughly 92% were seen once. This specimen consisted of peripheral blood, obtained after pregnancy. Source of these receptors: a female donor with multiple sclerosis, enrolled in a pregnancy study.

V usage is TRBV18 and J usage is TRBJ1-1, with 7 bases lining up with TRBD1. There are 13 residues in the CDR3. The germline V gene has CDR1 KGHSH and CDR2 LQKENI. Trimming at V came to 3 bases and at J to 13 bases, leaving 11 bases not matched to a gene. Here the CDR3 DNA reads TGTGCCAGCTCACCGATCCGGGACAGTCAAGGTTTCTTT. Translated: CASSPIRDSQGFF.

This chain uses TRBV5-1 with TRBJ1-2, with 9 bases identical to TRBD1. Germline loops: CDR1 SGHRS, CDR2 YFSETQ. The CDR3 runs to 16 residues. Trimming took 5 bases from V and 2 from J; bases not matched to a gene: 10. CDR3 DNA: TGCGCCAGCAGTCCGCAACGACAGGGGGACAACTATGGCTACACCTTC. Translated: CASSPQRQGDNYGYTF.

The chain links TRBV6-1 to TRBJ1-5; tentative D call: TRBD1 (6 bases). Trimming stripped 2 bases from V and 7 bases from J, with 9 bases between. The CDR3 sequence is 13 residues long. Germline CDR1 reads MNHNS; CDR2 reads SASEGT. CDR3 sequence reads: CASSERGSQPQHF. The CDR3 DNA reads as TGTGCCAGCAGTGAAAGGGGGTCCCAGCCCCAGCATTTT.

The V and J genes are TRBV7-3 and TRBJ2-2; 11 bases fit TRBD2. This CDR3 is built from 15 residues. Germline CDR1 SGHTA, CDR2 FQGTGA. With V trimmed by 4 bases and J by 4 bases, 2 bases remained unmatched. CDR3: CASSSLAGGTGELFF. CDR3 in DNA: TGTGCCAGCAGCTCTCTAGCGGGGGGCACCGGGGAGCTGTTTTTT.

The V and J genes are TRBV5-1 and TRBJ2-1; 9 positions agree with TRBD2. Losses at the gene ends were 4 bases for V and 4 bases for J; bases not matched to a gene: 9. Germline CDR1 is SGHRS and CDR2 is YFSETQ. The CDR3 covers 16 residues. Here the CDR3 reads CASSVPGLAGYNEQFF. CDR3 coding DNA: TGCGCCAGCAGCGTCCCGGGACTAGCAGGGTACAATGAGCAGTTCTTC.

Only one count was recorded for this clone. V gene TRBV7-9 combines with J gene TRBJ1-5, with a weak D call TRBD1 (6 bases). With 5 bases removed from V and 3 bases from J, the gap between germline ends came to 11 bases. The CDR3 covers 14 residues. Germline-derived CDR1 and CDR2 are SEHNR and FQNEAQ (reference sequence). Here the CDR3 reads CASSGGQYNQPQHF. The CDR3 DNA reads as TGTGCCAGCAGCGGCGGACAGTACAATCAGCCCCAGCATTTT.

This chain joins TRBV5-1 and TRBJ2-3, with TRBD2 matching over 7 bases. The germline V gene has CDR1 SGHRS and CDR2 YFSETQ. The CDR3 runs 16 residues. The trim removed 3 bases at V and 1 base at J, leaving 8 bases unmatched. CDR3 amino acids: CASSSLAVSRTDTQYF. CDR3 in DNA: TGCGCCAGCAGCTCCCTAGCGGTGAGCCGCACAGATACGCAGTATTTT.

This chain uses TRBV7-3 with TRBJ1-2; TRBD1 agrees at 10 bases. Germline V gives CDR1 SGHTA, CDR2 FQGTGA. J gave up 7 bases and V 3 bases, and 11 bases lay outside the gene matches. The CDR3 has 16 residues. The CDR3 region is CASSFPRGQGTGGYTF. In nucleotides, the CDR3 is TGTGCCAGCAGCTTCCCCCGGGGACAGGGGACGGGTGGCTACACCTTC.

The CDR3 protein is CASSLYTGSYGYTF. CDR3 coding DNA: TGTGCCAGCAGCTTGTATACAGGCTCCTATGGCTACACCTTC. The rearrangement links TRBV5-4 to TRBJ1-2, with D possibly TRBD1 on 5 matching bases. V gave up 1 base and J gave up 4 bases, with 11 bases separating them. The CDR3 consists of 14 residues. CDR1 and CDR2 (germline): SGHNT, YYREEE (reference sequence).

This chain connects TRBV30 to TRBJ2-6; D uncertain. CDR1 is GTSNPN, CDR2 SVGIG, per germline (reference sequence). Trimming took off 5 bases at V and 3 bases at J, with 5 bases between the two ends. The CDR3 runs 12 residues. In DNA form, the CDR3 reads TGTGCCTGGTTCAGTGGGGCCAACGTCCTGACTTTC. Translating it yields CAWFSGANVLTF.

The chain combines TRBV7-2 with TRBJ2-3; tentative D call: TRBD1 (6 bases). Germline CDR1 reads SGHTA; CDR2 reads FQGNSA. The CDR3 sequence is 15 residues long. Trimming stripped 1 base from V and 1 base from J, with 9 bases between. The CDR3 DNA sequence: TGTGCCAGCAGCTTAGGTCAGGGGCGCACAGATACGCAGTATTTT. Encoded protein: CASSLGQGRTDTQYF.

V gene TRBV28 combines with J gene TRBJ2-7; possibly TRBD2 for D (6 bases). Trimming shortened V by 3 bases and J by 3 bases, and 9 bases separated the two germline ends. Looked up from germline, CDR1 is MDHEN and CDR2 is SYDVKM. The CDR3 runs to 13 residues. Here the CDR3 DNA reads TGTGCCAGCAGTTTGGGGCGGGACTACGAGCAGTACTTC. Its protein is CASSLGRDYEQYF.

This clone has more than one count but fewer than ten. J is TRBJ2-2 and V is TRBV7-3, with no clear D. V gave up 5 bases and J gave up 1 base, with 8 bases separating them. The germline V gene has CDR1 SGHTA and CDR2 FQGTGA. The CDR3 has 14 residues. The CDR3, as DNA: TGTGCCAGCAGCCTCGACATGAACACCGGGGAGCTGTTTTTT. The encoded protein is CASSLDMNTGELFF. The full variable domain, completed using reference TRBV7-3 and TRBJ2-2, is GAGVSQTPSNKVTEKGKYVELRCDPISGHTALYWYRQSLGQGPEFLIYFQGTGAADDSGLPNDRFFAVRPEGSVSTLKIQRTERGDSAVYLCASSLDMNTGELFFGEGSRLTVL.

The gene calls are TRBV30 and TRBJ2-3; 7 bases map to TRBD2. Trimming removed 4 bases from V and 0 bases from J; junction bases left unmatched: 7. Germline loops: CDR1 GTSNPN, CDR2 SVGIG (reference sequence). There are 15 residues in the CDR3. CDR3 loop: CAWTSGTSSTDTQYF. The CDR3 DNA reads TGTGCCTGGACTAGCGGAACCTCTAGCACAGATACGCAGTATTTT.

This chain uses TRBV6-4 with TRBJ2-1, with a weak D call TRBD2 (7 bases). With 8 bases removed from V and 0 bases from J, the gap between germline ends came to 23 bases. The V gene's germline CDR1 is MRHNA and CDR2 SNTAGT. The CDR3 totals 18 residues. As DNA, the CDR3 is TGTGCCAGCGGGCCTGGGGGGGGCCCTATCGGCTCCTACAATGAGCAGTTCTTC. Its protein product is CASGPGGGPIGSYNEQFF.

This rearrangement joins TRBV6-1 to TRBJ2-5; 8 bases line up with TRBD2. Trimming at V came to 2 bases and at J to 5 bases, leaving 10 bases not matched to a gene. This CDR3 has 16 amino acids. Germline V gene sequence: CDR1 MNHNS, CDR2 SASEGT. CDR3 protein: CASSEWRGASGETQYF. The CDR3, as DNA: TGTGCCAGCAGTGAATGGAGGGGCGCTAGCGGGGAGACCCAGTACTTC.

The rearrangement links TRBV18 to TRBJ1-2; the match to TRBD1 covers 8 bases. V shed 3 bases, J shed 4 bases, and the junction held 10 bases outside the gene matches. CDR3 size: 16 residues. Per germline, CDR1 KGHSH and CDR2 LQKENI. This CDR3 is CASSPKQTGAVYGYTF. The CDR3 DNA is TGTGCCAGCTCACCTAAACAGACAGGGGCTGTCTATGGCTACACCTTC.

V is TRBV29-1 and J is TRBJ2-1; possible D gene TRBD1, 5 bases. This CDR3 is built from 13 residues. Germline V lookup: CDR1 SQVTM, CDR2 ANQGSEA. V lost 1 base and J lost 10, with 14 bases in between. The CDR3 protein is CSVEGLRGGEQFF. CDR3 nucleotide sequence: TGCAGCGTTGAAGGTCTTAGGGGTGGAGAGCAGTTCTTC.

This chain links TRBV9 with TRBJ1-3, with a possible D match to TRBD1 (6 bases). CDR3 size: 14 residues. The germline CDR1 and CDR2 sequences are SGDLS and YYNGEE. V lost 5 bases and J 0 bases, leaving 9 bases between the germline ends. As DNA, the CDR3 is TGTGCCAGCAGTGCACAGGGCTCTGGAAACACCATATATTTT. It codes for CASSAQGSGNTIYF.

This CDR3 is CASRNPGENFGELFF. CDR3 sequence (DNA): TGTGCCAGCAGGAATCCCGGGGAGAACTTCGGGGAGCTGTTTTTT. J is TRBJ2-2 and V is TRBV28, with D maybe TRBD2 (5 bases). The CDR3 is 15 residues long. V was trimmed by 6 bases and J by 7 bases, leaving 18 bases between them. The germline V gene has CDR1 MDHEN and CDR2 SYDVKM. The variable domain in full, completed from reference TRBV28 and TRBJ2-2, reads DVKVTQSSRYLVKRTGEKVFLECVQDMDHENMFWYRQDPGLGLRLIYFSYDVKMKEKGDIPEGYSVSREKKERFSLILESASTNQTSMYLCASRNPGENFGELFFGEGSRLTVL.

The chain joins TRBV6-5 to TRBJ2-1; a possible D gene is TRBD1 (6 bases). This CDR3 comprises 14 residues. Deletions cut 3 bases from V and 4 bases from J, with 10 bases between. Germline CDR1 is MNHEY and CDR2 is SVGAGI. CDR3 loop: CASSYQGYYNEQFF. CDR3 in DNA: TGTGCCAGCAGTTATCAGGGGTATTACAATGAGCAGTTCTTC.

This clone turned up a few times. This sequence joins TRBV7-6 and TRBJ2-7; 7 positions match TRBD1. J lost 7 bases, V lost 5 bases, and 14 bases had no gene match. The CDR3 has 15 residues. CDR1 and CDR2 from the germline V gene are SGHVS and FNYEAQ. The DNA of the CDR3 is TGTGCCAGCAGCCCAATAGGGGGCCCTGTGGGGGAGCAGTACTTC. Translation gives CASSPIGGPVGEQYF.

This chain's CDR3 is CASSMTIAAYNEQFF. The CDR3 nucleotides read TGTGCCAGCAGCATGACAATAGCGGCTTACAATGAGCAGTTCTTC. The chain combines TRBV9 with TRBJ2-1; perhaps TRBD2 as D (6 bases). V lost 4 bases to trimming and J lost 4 bases, with 15 bases between them. This CDR3 is 15 amino acids long. Germline loops: CDR1 SGDLS, CDR2 YYNGEE.

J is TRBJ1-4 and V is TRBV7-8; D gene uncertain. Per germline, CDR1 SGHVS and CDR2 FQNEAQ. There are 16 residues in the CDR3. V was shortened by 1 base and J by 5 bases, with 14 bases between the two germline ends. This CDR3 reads CASSLGQDTWNEKLFF. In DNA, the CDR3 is TGTGCCAGCAGCTTAGGGCAAGATACCTGGAATGAAAAACTGTTTTTT.

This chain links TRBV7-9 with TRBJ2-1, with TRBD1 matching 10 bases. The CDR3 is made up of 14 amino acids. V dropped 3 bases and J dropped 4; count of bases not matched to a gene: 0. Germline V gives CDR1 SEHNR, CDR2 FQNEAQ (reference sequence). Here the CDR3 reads CASSLGQGYNEQFF. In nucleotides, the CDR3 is TGTGCCAGCAGCTTGGGACAGGGGTACAATGAGCAGTTCTTC.

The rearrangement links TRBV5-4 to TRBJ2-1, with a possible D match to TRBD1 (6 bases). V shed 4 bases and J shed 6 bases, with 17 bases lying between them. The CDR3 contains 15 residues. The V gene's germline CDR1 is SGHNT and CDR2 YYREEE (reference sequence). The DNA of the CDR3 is TGTGCCAGCAGCCCGGCCGGGACAACCGGCAATGAGCAGTTCTTC. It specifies CASSPAGTTGNEQFF.

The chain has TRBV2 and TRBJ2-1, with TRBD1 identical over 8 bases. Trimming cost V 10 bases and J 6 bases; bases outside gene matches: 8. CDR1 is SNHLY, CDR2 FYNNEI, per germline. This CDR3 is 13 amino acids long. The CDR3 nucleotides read TGTGCCACTTACCGGGACAGGCTCAATGAGCAGTTCTTC. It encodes CATYRDRLNEQFF.

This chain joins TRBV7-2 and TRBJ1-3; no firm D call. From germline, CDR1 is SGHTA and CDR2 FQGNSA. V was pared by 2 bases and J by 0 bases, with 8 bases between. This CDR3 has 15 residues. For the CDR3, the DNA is TGTGCCAGCAGCTTAAGCGGGAGCTCTGGAAACACCATATATTTT. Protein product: CASSLSGSSGNTIYF.

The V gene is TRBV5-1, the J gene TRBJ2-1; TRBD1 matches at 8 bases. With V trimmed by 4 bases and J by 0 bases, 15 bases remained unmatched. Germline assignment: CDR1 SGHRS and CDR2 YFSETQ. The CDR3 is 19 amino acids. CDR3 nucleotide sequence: TGCGCCAGCAGCAAACGGACAGGGCTTTCCTTCAGCTCCTACAATGAGCAGTTCTTC. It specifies CASSKRTGLSFSSYNEQFF.

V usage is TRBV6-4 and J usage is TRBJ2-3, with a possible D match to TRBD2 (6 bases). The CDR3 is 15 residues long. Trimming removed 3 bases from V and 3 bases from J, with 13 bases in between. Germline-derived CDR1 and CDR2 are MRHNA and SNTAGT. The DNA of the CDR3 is TGTGCCAGCAGTGAAAAGACTAGTTCTACAGATACGCAGTATTTT. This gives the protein CASSEKTSSTDTQYF.